Below are 21 T cell receptor beta chains sequenced from a single sample in a study of tumor-infiltrating lymphocytes in primary liver carcinoma. Constant-region priming of around 500 ng total RNA yielded TCR beta cDNA. Amplification in three nested multiplex PCR rounds with slightly modified ARM-PCR gave rise to TCR beta libraries. PCR rounds one and two used TRBV1-TRBV30 forward primers with a C-beta reverse primer for around 9 cycles each. TCRdb itself ran the multiplex PCR reads through MiXCR, one entry per CDR3 protein. This sample has approximately 310,000 distinct CDR3 sequences, with more than 55% found just once. Blood RNA was derived from unsorted whole blood, and germline DNA was extracted too. Specimen: peripheral blood. The receptors stem from a man between 35 and 55 years old with primary liver carcinoma and hepatitis B virus infection.

By sample fraction, this clonotype is medium-sized. This chain uses TRBV11-1 with TRBJ2-7; 7 bases fit TRBD1. V lost 5 bases, J lost 5 bases, and 6 bases stayed unmatched. Germline lookup yields CDR1 SGHAT and CDR2 FQDESV (reference sequence). The CDR3 consists of 13 residues. The CDR3 nucleotides are TGTGCCAGCAGCGCATGGACAGGAGACGAGCAGTACTTC. Its translation is CASSAWTGDEQYF.

The genes are TRBV7-8 and TRBJ2-3; D may be TRBD1 or TRBD2 (5 bases each). Germline-derived CDR1 and CDR2 are SGHVS and FQNEAQ. The CDR3 loop spans 14 amino acids. The ends were cut back, 3 bases at V and 5 bases at J, with 12 bases in the middle. The CDR3 spells CASSFRDGIDTQYF. The CDR3, as DNA: TGTGCCAGCAGCTTTAGGGACGGTATAGATACGCAGTATTTT.

For this clonotype: The junction departs from the called germline gene at one end, perhaps through a read error. The rearrangement uses TRBV6-4 and TRBJ1-1; TRBD1 aligns across 10 bases. This CDR3 spans 14 amino acids. The germline gives CDR1 MRHNA, CDR2 SNTAGT. In DNA, the CDR3 is TGTGCCAGCAAGCGGGGACAGGGGAACACTGAAGCTTTTTTT. Protein: CASKRGQGNTEAFF.

The table lists this clonotype with a count of one. The gene calls are TRBV12-3 or TRBV12-4 and TRBJ2-7; TRBD2 agrees at 8 bases. CDR3 length equals 16 residues. V lost 7 bases and J lost 8; bases outside the gene matches: 19. CDR3 DNA sequence: TGTGCCAGCACCCTAAGCGGGAGCTCCGCTGGGGGCAAGCAGTACTTC. It is translated as CASTLSGSSAGGKQYF.

This clonotype showed up just a few times. The chain recombines TRBV5-1 with TRBJ2-1; D gene ambiguous. Germline V gives CDR1 SGHRS, CDR2 YFSETQ. Trimming removed 3 bases at V and 5 bases at J, with 9 bases between. This CDR3 spans 13 amino acids. CDR3 sequence (DNA): TGCGCCAGCAGCTCAGTCCAAGACAATGAGCAGTTCTTC. This encodes CASSSVQDNEQFF.

To note about this clonotype: Given the absence of the conserved phenylalanine or tryptophan at the CDR3 end, a read error is likely. The rearrangement links TRBV29-1 to TRBJ1-1, with D possibly matching TRBD1 (5 bases). The CDR3 is made up of 13 amino acids. Per the germline V gene, CDR1 is SQVTM and CDR2 is ANQGSEA. CDR3 DNA: TGCATCGTAGATCCTGCAGGGAGCACTGAAGCTTTCATT. Translating it yields CIVDPAGSTEAFI.

As for this clonotype: With a much larger clone just one base away, this may be a read error. V and J are TRBV6-6 and TRBJ2-7; unclear D gene. Germline V gene sequence: CDR1 MNHNY, CDR2 SVGAGI (reference sequence). CDR3 size: 11 residues. The CDR3 DNA reads TGTGCCAGCCTTACCTCTGGCGAGCAGCACTTC. It is translated as CASLTSGEQHF.

Concerning this clonotype itself: At one of its ends the junction is not consistent with the germline gene, which may arise from a read error. The chain recombines TRBV4-2 with TRBJ2-5, with 10 bases identical to TRBD2. CDR1 LGHNA and CDR2 YNFKEQ come from the germline V gene. This CDR3 spans 15 amino acids. The CDR3 bases are TGTGCCAGCACCCAAGTAGCGGGAGGAGCAGAGACCCAGTACTTC. It codes for CASTQVAGGAETQYF.

Notes on this clonotype: A much bigger clone sits one base away, suggesting this may be a read error. This chain links TRBV4-2 with TRBJ2-1; 9 bases match TRBD2. Germline lookup yields CDR1 LGHNA and CDR2 YNFKEQ. This CDR3 contains 15 residues. CDR3 DNA sequence: TGTGCCAGCTCTACACCGGGACTAGCCATCAATGAGAAGTTCTTC. This codes for CASSTPGLAINEKFF.

J is TRBJ1-2 and V is TRBV11-2; D is perhaps TRBD1 (5 bases). Trimming left V 2 bases short and J 10 bases short, with 17 bases between. CDR3 size: 14 residues. Germline V gene lookup returns CDR1 SGHAT and CDR2 FQNNGV. CDR3 sequence (DNA): TGTGCCAGCAGCTTATCCGGGGGATTGGGCGACTACACCTTC. Translating it yields CASSLSGGLGDYTF.

This clonotype was detected once. Because it lacks the conserved phenylalanine or tryptophan at the end, this CDR3 is likely a read error. J is TRBJ2-3 and V is TRBV11-2; TRBD2 might be the D (6 bases). The CDR3 is 14 residues long. The germline CDR1 and CDR2 sequences are SGHAT and FQNNGV. The CDR3 DNA is TGTGTCAGCAGTCGGGGGTCTGTCACAGATACTCAGTATTCT. Encoded protein: CVSSRGSVTDTQYS.

A remark on this clonotype: A single base separates this from a much larger clone, so it may be a read error. The V call is TRBV6-1, the J call TRBJ1-5, with D uncertain. Germline V gene sequence: CDR1 MNHNS, CDR2 SASEGT. This CDR3 has 11 amino acids. CDR3 DNA sequence: TGTGCCAGCAGCTCAAGTCAGTCCCAGCATTTT. Its translation: CASSSSQSQHF.

V is TRBV12-3 or TRBV12-4 and J is TRBJ2-5, with D possibly TRBD1 on 5 matching bases. This CDR3 contains 14 residues. Trimming stripped 9 bases from V and 2 bases from J, with 16 bases between. DNA of the CDR3: TGTGCCAGGAGCCGGCGCCAGGGACAAGAGACCCAGTACTTC. Its protein is CARSRRQGQETQYF.

V usage is TRBV30 and J usage is TRBJ1-1; D call uncertain. The CDR3 spans 13 residues. Trimming took 3 bases from V and 1 from J, leaving 9 bases between them. The germline gives CDR1 GTSNPN, CDR2 SVGIG (reference sequence). CDR3 in amino acids: CAWRNWRNTEAFF. The CDR3 coding sequence is TGTGCCTGGAGGAATTGGCGGAACACTGAAGCTTTCTTT.

The CDR3: CSAVEDSRDGYTF. The CDR3 DNA follows: TGCAGTGCCGTAGAAGACAGCCGGGATGGCTACACCTTC. V is TRBV20-1 and J is TRBJ1-2; perhaps TRBD1 as D (5 bases). V was cut by 6 bases and J by 6 bases, with 17 bases left in between. Germline values: CDR1 DFQATT, CDR2 SNEGSKA (reference sequence). This CDR3 is 13 amino acids long.

In the case of this clonotype: Mismatch with germline at one junction end may stem from a read error. V and J are TRBV6-5 and TRBJ2-7, with 9 bases lining up with TRBD1. Germline V CDR1 and CDR2: MNHEY, SVGAGI. The CDR3 has 15 residues. CDR3: CVSSDPGQGGYEQYF. The CDR3 DNA reads TGTGTCAGCAGCGACCCGGGACAGGGAGGGTACGAGCAGTACTTC.

V and J are TRBV5-1 and TRBJ2-3; 7 nucleotides line up with TRBD2. The J segment lost 3 bases and the V segment lost 4 bases, leaving 14 bases of the junction unmatched. Germline V gene data show CDR1 as SGHRS and CDR2 as YFSETQ. This CDR3 has 17 residues. The CDR3 DNA is TGCGCCAGCAGCCTGGGGGTTCTAGCGGTAACTACAGATACGCAGTATTTT. This encodes CASSLGVLAVTTDTQYF.

The rearrangement uses TRBV28 and TRBJ2-1; D perhaps matches TRBD1 (7 bases). V was pared by 6 bases and J by 6 bases, with 15 bases between. The CDR3 loop spans 14 amino acids. Germline V gene lookup returns CDR1 MDHEN and CDR2 SYDVKM. The CDR3 loop reads CASRRQGGLNEQFF. The CDR3 coding sequence is TGTGCCAGCAGGAGGCAGGGGGGACTCAATGAGCAGTTCTTC.

Of note for this clonotype: A much larger clone differs from this one at a single base, so this may be a read error. The V gene is TRBV6-6, the J gene TRBJ1-5; TRBD1 might be the D (6 bases). The CDR3 runs 13 residues. CDR1 and CDR2 (germline): MNHNY, SVGAGI (reference sequence). In DNA form, the CDR3 reads TGTGCCAGCAGGGACACAGGGACGCAGCGCCAGCATTTT. Translating it yields CASRDTGTQRQHF.

In its sample, this clonotype was seen once. The rearrangement uses TRBV29-1 and TRBJ1-4; 8 bases map to TRBD1. The CDR3 has 13 residues. CDR1 and CDR2 from the germline V gene are SQVTM and ANQGSEA. The V and J ends lost 8 bases and 7 bases, in that order; junction bases with no gene match: 9. The CDR3 sequence: CSIPTGAVEKLFF. The DNA of the CDR3 is TGCAGCATCCCGACAGGGGCGGTTGAAAAACTGTTTTTT. Complete variable domain (other parts from reference TRBV29-1 and TRBJ1-4): SAVISQKPSRDICQRGTSLTIQCQVDSQVTMMFWYRQQPGQSLTLIATANQGSEATYESGFVIDKFPISRPNLTFSTLTVSNMSPEDSSIYLCSIPTGAVEKLFFGSGTQLSVL.

V is TRBV12-3 or TRBV12-4 and J is TRBJ2-1, with TRBD2 matching 7 bases. CDR3 length equals 15 residues. CDR3 loop: CVTSGGRWSYNEQFF. CDR3 nucleotide sequence: TGTGTAACTTCAGGCGGGAGATGGTCATACAATGAGCAGTTCTTC.